This T cell receptor (beta chain) stems from a study of OX40 agonist ivuxolimab in advanced cancers. Overall study context: Those treated in dose escalation had hepatocellular carcinoma, melanoma, renal cell cancer or head and neck cancer. Of the participants, around 39% had some prior anti-PD-1, anti-PD-L1 or anti-CTLA-4 therapy, which was allowed.

CDR1 is SGHVS, CDR2 FNYEAQ, per germline. The ends were cut back, 5 bases at V and 0 bases at J, with 13 bases in the middle. The CDR3 runs to 15 residues. Libraries were prepared by immunoSEQ multiplex PCR; TCRdb keeps only in-frame clonotypes and omits some of them. Of about 17,000 clones listed, around 67% are singletons. With respect to this clone: Its antigen is still unknown.

General study results and limits: Blood T cells, both CD4+ and CD8+, expanded clonally by week 6 at 0.1 to 3.0 mg/kg.

The V call is TRBV7-6, the J call TRBJ1-1, with D unclear. This TCR was recovered from an adult with an advanced solid tumor such as melanoma, head and neck, liver or kidney cancer. Here the sequenced sample was CD4+ or CD8+ T cells sorted from blood, taken in a trial of the OX40 agonist ivuxolimab. CDR3 DNA sequence: TGTGCCAGCAGCACATCCGCACACATGAACACTGAAGCTTTCTTT. Its protein is CASSTSAHMNTEAFF.